These 28 T cell receptor beta chains share one sample of origin, sequenced in a study of T-cell reconstitution after alpha-beta-depleted transplantation in children. This sample's TCRbeta library carried unique molecular identifier barcodes. Each CDR3 protein is one row after TCRdb ran MiXCR on the PCR reads. This sample yields around 250,000 distinct CDR3 sequences, of which under 9.5% are seen a single time; less than 8% belongs to the top ten. The specimen comprised PBMCs, mostly from graft donor cells, sampled 180 days after TCRalphabeta/CD19-depleted stem cell transplant. These receptors originate from a male patient aged 10 to 17 who had a stem cell transplant for acute lymphoblastic leukemia, so the T cells may come from the graft donor.

This clonotype was counted ten times or more. The V and J genes are TRBV6-6 and TRBJ2-5, with D possibly matching TRBD2 (5 bases). In germline, CDR1 is MNHNY, CDR2 SVGAGI (reference sequence). This CDR3 is 11 amino acids long. Trimming shortened V by 11 bases and J by 6 bases, and 13 bases separated the two germline ends. The CDR3 here is CAAAGVKTQYF. DNA of the CDR3: TGTGCCGCCGCCGGGGTAAAGACCCAGTACTTC.

This clonotype was recorded at least ten times. The J gene is TRBJ1-1, the V gene TRBV3-1; no firm D call. CDR1 LGHDT and CDR2 YNNKEL come from the germline V gene (reference sequence). Between the trimmed V and J ends, which lost 2 bases and 8 bases, there was a span of 9 bases. The CDR3 has 12 residues. The CDR3 bases are TGTGCCAGCAGCCAATTAGGGCTAGAAGCTTTCTTT. Its protein is CASSQLGLEAFF. The whole variable domain, remainder taken from reference TRBV3-1 and TRBJ1-1, is DTAVSQTPKYLVTQMGNDKSIKCEQNLGHDTMYWYKQDSKKFLKIMFSYNNKELIINETVPNRFSPKSPDKAHLNLHINSLELGDSAVYFCASSQLGLEAFFGQGTRLTVV.

At least ten counts were recorded for this clonotype. CDR3 nucleotide sequence: TGCAGCGTTGAAAGGGGGGCAGCCCACAATGAGCAGTTCTTC. This gives the protein CSVERGAAHNEQFF. V is TRBV29-1 and J is TRBJ2-1; D might be TRBD1 or TRBD2, each matching 6 bases. Germline V gives CDR1 SQVTM, CDR2 ANQGSEA. V lost 2 bases, J lost 5 bases, and 13 bases lay in between. This CDR3 contains 14 residues.

This clonotype was observed at least ten times. This chain connects TRBV7-6 to TRBJ2-5; TRBD1 matches at 8 bases. V was pared by 1 base and J by 4 bases, with 2 bases of the junction left unmatched. Germline CDR1 SGHVS, CDR2 FNYEAQ. The CDR3 length is 14 residues. CDR3 bases: TGTGCCAGCAGCTTAGGGACAGGGCGAGAGACCCAGTACTTC. This sequence encodes CASSLGTGRETQYF.

This clonotype was seen ten or more times. The V gene is TRBV9, the J gene TRBJ2-6; D may correspond to TRBD1 or TRBD2 (5 bases each). V was cut by 7 bases and J by 5 bases, with 19 bases left in between. This CDR3 spans 16 amino acids. CDR1 is SGDLS, CDR2 YYNGEE, per germline. The DNA of the CDR3 is TGTGCCAGCGCGGACACTAATTTCGGGAGGGCCAACGTCCTGACTTTC. Its translation: CASADTNFGRANVLTF.

There are many counts of this clonotype. The chain combines TRBV20-1 with TRBJ2-5, with 7 nucleotides matching TRBD2. The CDR3 consists of 14 residues. J lost 1 base, V lost 6 bases, and 8 bases had no gene match. The germline gives CDR1 DFQATT, CDR2 SNEGSKA (reference sequence). CDR3 protein: CSALNRGVQETQYF. CDR3 DNA: TGCAGTGCCCTAAACCGGGGGGTCCAAGAGACCCAGTACTTC.

A note on this clonotype: A much more abundant neighbour one base away suggests this may be a read error. This chain connects TRBV7-2 to TRBJ2-2; either TRBD1 or TRBD2 may fit D (6 bases each). CDR3 length: 14 residues. Per the germline V gene, CDR1 is SGHTA and CDR2 is FQGNSA. The CDR3: CASSPGDILRDLFF. In nucleotides, the CDR3 is TGTGCCAGCAGCCCGGGGGACATCCTACGGGACCTGTTTTTT.

Concerning this clonotype: A much larger clone differs from this one at a single base, so this may be a read error. The chain carries TRBV10-2 and TRBJ2-3, with 7 nucleotides matching TRBD1. With 2 bases clipped from V and 6 bases from J, the junction kept 11 bases outside the gene matches. CDR3 length: 16 residues. The germline V gene has CDR1 WSHSY and CDR2 SAAADI. The CDR3 DNA reads TGCGCCAGCAGTGAGGCCCCTGGACAGGCCTTTGATACGCAGTATTTT. It codes for CASSEAPGQAFDTQYF.

Concerning this clonotype: A clone one base away is much larger, so this may be a read error. The chain is built from TRBV28 and TRBJ2-5; possibly TRBD2 for D (5 bases). The CDR3 is made up of 14 amino acids. Germline assignment: CDR1 MDHEN and CDR2 SYDVKM. Between the trimmed V and J ends, which lost 11 bases and 4 bases, there was a span of 20 bases. In nucleotides, the CDR3 is TGTGCCGCACTTGGGCAATGGGCGGGAGAGACCCAGTACTTC. Translation: CAALGQWAGETQYF.

This clonotype has a count of ten or more. The chain combines TRBV28 with TRBJ2-1; D possibly corresponds to TRBD2 (5 bases). The CDR3 has 11 residues. Deletions cut 5 bases from V and 9 bases from J, with 8 bases between. Germline lookup yields CDR1 MDHEN and CDR2 SYDVKM. The CDR3 nucleotides are TGTGCCAGCAGTCCCGAGGGTGAGCAGTTCTTC. Amino acid sequence: CASSPEGEQFF.

This clonotype was found many times. This chain links TRBV15 with TRBJ2-5; TRBD1 aligns across 9 bases. The CDR3 totals 18 residues. The V gene end was trimmed by 0 bases and the J gene end by 5 bases; junction bases not matched to a gene: 13. Germline CDR1 LNHNV, CDR2 YYDKDF (reference sequence). This chain's CDR3 is CATSRDSIGTGTEETQYF. The CDR3 DNA reads as TGTGCCACCAGCAGAGATTCGATCGGGACAGGGACGGAGGAGACCCAGTACTTC.

There are many counts of this clonotype. V gene TRBV5-1 combines with J gene TRBJ2-2; perhaps D is TRBD1 or TRBD2 (5 bases each). Trimming stripped 3 bases from V and 1 base from J, with 10 bases between. The germline CDR1 and CDR2 sequences are SGHRS and YFSETQ. The CDR3 is made up of 15 amino acids. In DNA form, the CDR3 reads TGCGCCAGCAGCTCGGGACGGATGAACACCGGGGAGCTGTTTTTT. As protein: CASSSGRMNTGELFF.

This clonotype was counted at least ten times. The chain joins TRBV11-2 to TRBJ2-2, with D possibly being TRBD1 (6 bases). V was cut by 5 bases and J by 7 bases, with 23 bases left in between. CDR3 size: 17 residues. CDR1 SGHAT and CDR2 FQNNGV come from the germline V gene. The CDR3, as DNA: TGTGCCAGCAGCCCCCCCCATCCGGACAGTATGAGCGGGGAGCTGTTTTTT. Amino acid sequence: CASSPPHPDSMSGELFF.

This clonotype was observed many times. The V gene is TRBV20-1, the J gene TRBJ2-5; 8 nucleotides align to TRBD1. The germline gives CDR1 DFQATT, CDR2 SNEGSKA (reference sequence). With V trimmed by 6 bases and J by 5 bases, 2 bases remained unmatched. CDR3 length equals 11 residues. CDR3 nucleotides: TGCAGTGCCAACAGGGGGGAGACCCAGTACTTC. Its protein product is CSANRGETQYF.

A note on this clonotype: A much bigger clone sits one base away, suggesting this may be a read error. This sequence joins TRBV15 and TRBJ2-7; D remains ambiguous. The CDR3 length is 13 residues. Germline V gene lookup returns CDR1 LNHNV and CDR2 YYDKDF (reference sequence). CDR3 nucleotides: TGTGCCACCAGCCGAGGATTATCGGGCGAGCAGCACTTC. It translates to CATSRGLSGEQHF.

This clonotype was counted at least ten times. The V gene is TRBV24-1, the J gene TRBJ2-7; TRBD1 matches at 10 bases. The V and J ends lost 4 bases and 8 bases, in that order; junction bases with no gene match: 10. The CDR3 is 15 residues long. CDR1 KGHDR and CDR2 SFDVKD come from the germline V gene. CDR3 sequence (DNA): TGTGCCACCAGTGAGGACCCGGGGACAGGGGATAAGCAGTACTTC. It yields the protein CATSEDPGTGDKQYF.

The chain couples TRBV10-2 to TRBJ1-2, with TRBD1 identical over 11 bases. This CDR3 has 16 residues. V lost 0 bases to trimming and J lost 3 bases; unmatched junction nucleotides: 3. Germline CDR1 reads WSHSY; CDR2 reads SAAADI. CDR3 DNA sequence: TGCGCCAGCAGTGAGTCCCGGACAGGGGGCGACTATGGCTACACCTTC. The encoded protein is CASSESRTGGDYGYTF.

In its sample, this clonotype was seen many times. The V gene is TRBV4-2, the J gene TRBJ1-6; 10 bases map to TRBD1. V shed 5 bases and J 9 bases; nucleotides not matched to a gene: 16. The germline V gene has CDR1 LGHNA and CDR2 YNFKEQ. This CDR3 region has 18 residues. This CDR3 reads CASSDPTGGSVGSSPLHF. CDR3 DNA sequence: TGTGCCAGCAGCGATCCGACAGGGGGCTCGGTAGGGAGTTCACCCCTCCACTTT.

This clonotype occurred many times. The genes are TRBV5-1 and TRBJ2-2; 8 bases align to TRBD2. The CDR3 covers 14 residues. CDR1 is SGHRS, CDR2 YFSETQ, per germline. Trimming cost V 1 base and J 6 bases; bases outside gene matches: 2. In DNA form, the CDR3 reads TGCGCCAGCAGCTTGAGACTAGCGTCCGGGGAGCTGTTTTTT. Translation gives CASSLRLASGELFF.

This clonotype was seen repeatedly, ten times or more. The gene calls are TRBV7-8 and TRBJ2-7; D ambiguous. The V end lost 5 bases, the J end lost 2 bases, and 19 bases lay between the germline ends. The CDR3 is 16 amino acids. Germline loops: CDR1 SGHVS, CDR2 FQNEAQ. In nucleotides, the CDR3 is TGTGCCAGCAGCCCAGCTAGTCCTCTGGTACCCTACGAGCAGTACTTC. As protein: CASSPASPLVPYEQYF.

This clonotype was seen at least ten times. V and J are TRBV9 and TRBJ1-3; TRBD1 agrees at 7 bases. Germline assignment: CDR1 SGDLS and CDR2 YYNGEE. The CDR3 length is 14 residues. V dropped 3 bases and J dropped 5; count of bases not matched to a gene: 5. CDR3 region: CASSETGDRNTIYF. For the CDR3, the DNA is TGTGCCAGCAGCGAAACAGGGGATAGAAACACCATATATTTT.

Regarding this clonotype: A read error may explain this, as a much larger clone is one base away. The chain joins TRBV24-1 to TRBJ2-7; D is unclear. Germline assignment: CDR1 KGHDR and CDR2 SFDVKD. V was trimmed by 11 bases and J by 10 bases, leaving 14 bases between them. This CDR3 comprises 10 residues. DNA for the CDR3: TGTGCCATCCATTCGTCCGACCAGTACTTC. This gives the protein CAIHSSDQYF.

As concerns this clonotype: As the CDR3 is not closed by the conserved phenylalanine or tryptophan, this likely results from a read error. The chain links TRBV20-1 to TRBJ1-5, with D uncertain. The CDR3 has 13 amino acids. Looked up from germline, CDR1 is DFQATT and CDR2 is SNEGSKA (reference sequence). V shed 3 bases and J shed 6 bases, with 12 bases lying between them. In DNA form, the CDR3 reads TGCAGTGCTAGTGGGCCAGGCAGTCAGCCCCAGCATGTT. Translating it yields CSASGPGSQPQHV.

This clonotype was recorded many times. The CDR3 DNA reads TGCAGTGCTAGAGACATAAGCGGGAGGTCTAACACCGGGGAGCTGTTTTTT. Translated, it gives CSARDISGRSNTGELFF. The chain recombines TRBV20-1 with TRBJ2-2, with TRBD2 matching over 9 bases. V gave up 0 bases and J gave up 2 bases; unmatched junction bases: 7. Germline assignment: CDR1 DFQATT and CDR2 SNEGSKA (reference sequence). This CDR3 has 17 amino acids.

This clonotype was picked up many times. This chain uses TRBV25-1 with TRBJ1-1, with D tentatively TRBD1 (5 bases). The CDR3 sequence is 12 residues long. CDR1 and CDR2 from the germline V gene are MGHDK and SYGVNS. Trimming stripped 4 bases from V and 7 bases from J, with 10 bases between. The CDR3 reads CASSGGYGEAFF. DNA of the CDR3: TGTGCCAGCAGTGGGGGGTATGGTGAAGCTTTCTTT.

This clonotype turned up a few times. The V and J genes are TRBV7-9 and TRBJ2-3; tentatively, D is TRBD1 (6 bases). The CDR3 loop spans 15 amino acids. Between the trimmed V and J ends, which lost 5 bases and 1 base, there was a span of 13 bases. The V gene's germline CDR1 is SEHNR and CDR2 FQNEAQ (reference sequence). This chain's CDR3 is CASSSAHRGTDTQYF. CDR3 sequence (DNA): TGTGCCAGCAGCAGTGCCCACAGGGGCACAGATACGCAGTATTTT.

This clonotype came up many times. J is TRBJ2-6 and V is TRBV5-1, with 11 bases matching TRBD1. Germline V gene lookup returns CDR1 SGHRS and CDR2 YFSETQ. The V segment lost 1 base and the J segment 2 bases; nucleotides outside the gene matches: 5. CDR3 size: 18 residues. CDR3 protein: CASSLRDRGFPGANVLTF. Here the CDR3 DNA reads TGCGCCAGCAGCTTGAGGGACAGGGGGTTTCCTGGGGCCAACGTCCTGACTTTC.

Regarding this clonotype: A much larger clone differs from this one at a single base, so this may be a read error. The chain recombines TRBV15 with TRBJ2-3; TRBD1 matches at 7 bases. Per germline, CDR1 LNHNV and CDR2 YYDKDF (reference sequence). The CDR3 totals 15 residues. J was trimmed by 7 bases and V by 4 bases; bases with no gene match: 11. The CDR3, as DNA: TGTGCCACCAGCATACGGGACAGTTCCTCATATACGCAGTATTTT. Encoded protein: CATSIRDSSSYTQYF.